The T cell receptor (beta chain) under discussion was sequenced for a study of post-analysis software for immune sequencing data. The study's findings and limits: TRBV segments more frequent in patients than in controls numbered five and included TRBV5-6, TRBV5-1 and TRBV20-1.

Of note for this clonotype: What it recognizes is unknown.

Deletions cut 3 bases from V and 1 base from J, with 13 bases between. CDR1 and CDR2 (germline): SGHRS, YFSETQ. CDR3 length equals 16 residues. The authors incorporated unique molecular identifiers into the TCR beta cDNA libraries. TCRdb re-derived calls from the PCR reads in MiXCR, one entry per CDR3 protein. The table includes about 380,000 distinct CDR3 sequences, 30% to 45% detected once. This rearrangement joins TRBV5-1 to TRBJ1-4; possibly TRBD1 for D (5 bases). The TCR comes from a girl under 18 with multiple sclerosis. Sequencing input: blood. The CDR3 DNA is TGCGCCAGCAGCTATGGAGGGGCTGTAACTAATGAAAAACTGTTTTTT. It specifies CASSYGGAVTNEKLFF.